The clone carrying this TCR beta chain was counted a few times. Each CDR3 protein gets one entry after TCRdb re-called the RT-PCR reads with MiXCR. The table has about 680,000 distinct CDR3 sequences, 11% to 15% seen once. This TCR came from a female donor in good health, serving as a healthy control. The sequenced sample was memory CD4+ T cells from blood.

The CDR3 DNA sequence: TGTGCCAGCAGTTACTCGAGGGTTTTGCAGATTTCGTTCTTC. It translates to CASSYSRVLQISFF. This chain uses TRBV6-2 or TRBV6-3 with TRBJ2-1, with a tentative D call TRBD2 (5 bases). V lost 0 bases, J lost 15 bases, and 18 bases lay in between. Germline V gives CDR1 MNHEY, CDR2 SVGEGT. The CDR3 spans 14 residues.